These 17 T cell receptor beta chains came from one sample sequenced in a study of human T cells and chemical hapten exposure. TCRdb re-derived calls from the RACE reads in MiXCR, one entry per CDR3 protein. The sample holds tens of thousands of distinct CDR3 sequences, 10% to 12% seen once. The time point is: pre-sensitization, week 0. As for treatment: therapeutic diphenylcyclopropenone sensitization with weekly scalp DPC. The specimen was whole blood, collected in connection with sensitization to the hapten diphenylcyclopropenone (DPC). The source of these receptors is a middle-aged woman with alopecia areata. Some clones in this sample may be carry-over from other donors' samples.

The chain recombines TRBV7-6 with TRBJ1-1, with D possibly matching TRBD1 (5 bases). V was shortened by 5 bases and J by 4 bases, with 14 bases between the two germline ends. CDR1 SGHVS and CDR2 FNYEAQ come from the germline V gene. This CDR3 contains 14 residues. The CDR3 spells CASSRNQGGTEAFF. The CDR3 DNA follows: TGTGCCAGCAGCAGGAACCAGGGAGGCACTGAAGCTTTCTTT.

This rearrangement joins TRBV5-1 to TRBJ2-6; D not resolved. The V gene lost 4 bases and the J gene lost 0 bases, with 5 bases spanning the gap. The CDR3 sequence is 14 residues long. The germline gives CDR1 SGHRS, CDR2 YFSETQ. In DNA, the CDR3 is TGCGCCAGCAGCGCGCTCTCTGGGGCCAACGTCCTGACTTTC. Amino acids: CASSALSGANVLTF.

The rearrangement joins TRBV20-1 to TRBJ2-5; tentatively, D is TRBD2 (5 bases). Germline V CDR1 and CDR2: DFQATT, SNEGSKA (reference sequence). V lost 4 bases and J lost 7, with 19 bases in between. The CDR3 is 14 amino acids. The CDR3 spells CSATPLAGVGTQYF. Written as DNA, the CDR3 is TGCAGTGCTACCCCTCTGGCGGGCGTAGGGACCCAGTACTTC.

The chain employs TRBV5-1 and TRBJ2-7, with 7 bases that match TRBD1. The CDR3 contains 14 residues. Germline lookup yields CDR1 SGHRS and CDR2 YFSETQ. The V segment lost 6 bases and the J segment 2 bases; nucleotides outside the gene matches: 8. The CDR3 DNA follows: TGCGCCAGCAAGACAGGGACGGGCCCCTACGAGCAGTACTTC. It is translated as CASKTGTGPYEQYF.

In DNA, the CDR3 is TGTGCCAGCCGAGAGCGGACTAGCGGGAAAGAGACCCAGTACTTC. It yields the protein CASRERTSGKETQYF. The chain uses TRBV7-2 and TRBJ2-5; 12 bases are shared with TRBD2. V shed 8 bases, J shed 3 bases, and the junction held 7 bases outside the gene matches. Per the germline V gene, CDR1 is SGHTA and CDR2 is FQGNSA. The CDR3 runs to 15 residues.

With respect to this clonotype: Being one base from a much bigger clone, this may be a read error. The J gene is TRBJ1-1, the V gene TRBV29-1, with D perhaps matching TRBD1 (5 bases). The V and J ends lost 7 bases and 1 base respectively, with 10 bases between them. The CDR3 runs 12 residues. Looked up from germline, CDR1 is SQVTM and CDR2 is ANQGSEA. The chain's CDR3 is CSGDDRNTEAFF. The CDR3 DNA follows: TGCAGCGGGGACGACAGGAACACTGAAGCTTTCTTT.

Ten or more counts support this clonotype. V and J are TRBV12-3 or TRBV12-4 and TRBJ1-6; TRBD1 might be the D (5 bases). Deletions cut 4 bases from V and 5 bases from J, with 21 bases between. The length of the CDR3 is 18 residues. The DNA for the CDR3 is TGTGCCAGCAGTTCTGGCGGAGGGACGGCTATCCATAATTCACCCCTCCACTTT. Translated, it gives CASSSGGGTAIHNSPLHF.

The V gene is TRBV2, the J gene TRBJ1-3; D gene unclear. The V end lost 8 bases, the J end lost 0 bases, and 8 bases lay between the germline ends. Germline CDR1 and CDR2: SNHLY and FYNNEI. The CDR3 has 13 residues. The CDR3 DNA reads as TGTGCCAGCGGACGTGACTCTGGAAACACCATATATTTT. This sequence encodes CASGRDSGNTIYF.

This clonotype came up many times. The V and J genes are TRBV11-2 and TRBJ2-5; 8 bases match TRBD2. Germline V lookup: CDR1 SGHAT, CDR2 FQNNGV. Trimming cost V 2 bases and J 1 base; bases outside gene matches: 9. This CDR3 has 17 amino acids. CDR3 region: CASSLRWAGGGQETQYF. CDR3 sequence (DNA): TGTGCCAGCAGCTTAAGGTGGGCGGGAGGTGGCCAAGAGACCCAGTACTTC.

This clonotype was recorded many times. The genes are TRBV12-3 or TRBV12-4 and TRBJ1-1; a weak D match, TRBD1 (6 bases). With 6 bases removed from V and 1 base from J, the gap between germline ends came to 21 bases. This CDR3 has 17 residues. CDR3 DNA: TGTGCCAGCAGCTATGCGAGGGGGGTTTCGCCGAACACTGAAGCTTTCTTT. Translation: CASSYARGVSPNTEAFF.

This clonotype was picked up many times. V usage is TRBV6-2 or TRBV6-3 and J usage is TRBJ1-1; TRBD1 matches 12 bases. Per germline, CDR1 MNHEY and CDR2 SVGEGT. This CDR3 is built from 15 residues. The ends lost 5 bases at V and 4 bases at J; junction bases unmatched: 5. The CDR3 sequence: CASSGRGQGATEAFF. The CDR3 DNA sequence: TGTGCCAGCAGTGGCCGGGGACAGGGGGCCACTGAAGCTTTCTTT.

The chain joins TRBV5-1 to TRBJ2-3, with D possibly being TRBD2 (5 bases). V lost 0 bases and J lost 9, with 26 bases in between. CDR1 and CDR2 (germline): SGHRS, YFSETQ. CDR3 length: 18 residues. The CDR3 bases are TGCGCCAGCAGCTTGGCGCTCGATTCGGCGGGTCCTCTGAGCACGCAGTATTTT. It codes for CASSLALDSAGPLSTQYF. Full variable domain (missing parts from reference TRBV5-1 and TRBJ2-3): KAGVTQTPRYLIKTRGQQVTLSCSPISGHRSVSWYQQTPGQGLQFLFEYFSETQRNKGNFPGRFSGRQFSNSRSEMNVSTLELGDSALYLCASSLALDSAGPLSTQYFGPGTRLTVL.

The CDR3 is CASSSQPRETGELFF. The CDR3 region has the DNA TGTGCCAGCAGCTCTCAGCCTAGAGAGACCGGGGAGCTGTTTTTT. The V and J genes are TRBV11-3 and TRBJ2-2; D remains unclear. This CDR3 comprises 15 residues. From germline, CDR1 is SGHNT and CDR2 YENEEA. Between the trimmed V and J ends, which lost 4 bases and 5 bases, there was a span of 14 bases.

This clonotype was seen only a few times. This chain uses TRBV28 with TRBJ2-2; D call uncertain. CDR3 length equals 11 residues. Trimming cost V 8 bases and J 7 bases, with 8 bases left between them. Germline CDR1 reads MDHEN; CDR2 reads SYDVKM. The CDR3 DNA is TGTGCCAGCCGAAGTAACGGGGAGCTGTTTTTT. As protein: CASRSNGELFF. Filled out from reference TRBV28 and TRBJ2-2, the complete variable domain reads DVKVTQSSRYLVKRTGEKVFLECVQDMDHENMFWYRQDPGLGLRLIYFSYDVKMKEKGDIPEGYSVSREKKERFSLILESASTNQTSMYLCASRSNGELFFGEGSRLTVL.

This clonotype was detected ten times or more. This rearrangement joins TRBV9 to TRBJ2-3; 7 bases match TRBD2. This CDR3 contains 14 residues. J lost 4 bases, V lost 3 bases, and 5 bases had no gene match. Per the germline V gene, CDR1 is SGDLS and CDR2 is YYNGEE. The DNA of the CDR3 is TGTGCCAGCAGCGCCAGCGGGACCCCAGATACGCAGTATTTT. Protein: CASSASGTPDTQYF.

The CDR3 protein is CATSPGGDTEAFF. CDR3 coding DNA: TGTGCCACCAGCCCAGGGGGCGACACTGAAGCTTTCTTT. V usage is TRBV15 and J usage is TRBJ1-1, with TRBD1 matching over 8 bases. The CDR3 totals 13 residues. J lost 3 bases, V lost 5 bases, and 2 bases had no gene match. CDR1 and CDR2 from the germline V gene are LNHNV and YYDKDF (reference sequence).

This clonotype was counted only a few times. V and J are TRBV5-1 and TRBJ2-7; 8 nucleotides line up with TRBD2. CDR1 is SGHRS, CDR2 YFSETQ, per germline. After removal of 6 bases from V and 6 bases from J, the junction contained 8 bases not matched to a gene. The CDR3 extends over 13 amino acids. CDR3 bases: TGCGCCAGCACGGAGCGGGGGCCTAGCGAGCAGTACTTC. Translation: CASTERGPSEQYF. The full variable domain, completed using reference TRBV5-1 and TRBJ2-7, is KAGVTQTPRYLIKTRGQQVTLSCSPISGHRSVSWYQQTPGQGLQFLFEYFSETQRNKGNFPGRFSGRQFSNSRSEMNVSTLELGDSALYLCASTERGPSEQYFGPGTRLTVT.